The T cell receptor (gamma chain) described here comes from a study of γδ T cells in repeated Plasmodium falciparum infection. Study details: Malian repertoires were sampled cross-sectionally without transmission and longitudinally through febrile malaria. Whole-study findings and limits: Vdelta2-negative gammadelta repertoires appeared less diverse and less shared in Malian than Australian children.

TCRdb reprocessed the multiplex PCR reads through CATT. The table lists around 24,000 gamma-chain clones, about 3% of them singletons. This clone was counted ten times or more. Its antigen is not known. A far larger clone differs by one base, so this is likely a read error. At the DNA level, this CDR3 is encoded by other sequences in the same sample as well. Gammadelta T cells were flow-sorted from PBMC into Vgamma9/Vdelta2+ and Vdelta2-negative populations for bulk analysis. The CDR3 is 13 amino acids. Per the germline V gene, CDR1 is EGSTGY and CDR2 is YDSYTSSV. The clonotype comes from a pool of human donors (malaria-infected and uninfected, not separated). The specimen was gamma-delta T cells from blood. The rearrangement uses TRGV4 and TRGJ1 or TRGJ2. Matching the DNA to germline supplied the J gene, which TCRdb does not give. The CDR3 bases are TGTGCCACCTGGGTACCGAATTATTACAAGAAACTCTTT. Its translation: CATWVPNYYKKLF.